The 32 T cell receptor beta chains in this list originate from one sample, sequenced in a study of spatial heterogeneity in lung cancer. Study-wide findings and caveats: Mutation counts in tumors were tracked by counts of expanded intratumoral alpha and beta TCRs.

Time point: sample taken at primary tumor resection. TCRdb used MiXCR to reprocess the 5' RACE reads, holding one entry per CDR3 protein. The data show around 9,000 distinct CDR3 sequences, around 6.3% seen once. For these TCRs, the target antigens are not known. The input for sequencing was lung tumor tissue, taken at surgery. The receptors here all came from a male donor with early-stage non-small cell lung cancer.

This clonotype was seen at least ten times. V usage is TRBV12-5 and J usage is TRBJ1-2, with TRBD1 as a possible D gene (5 bases). CDR3 length: 13 residues. From germline, CDR1 is LGHNT and CDR2 FRNRAP. Trimming removed 1 base at V and 8 bases at J, with 11 bases between. CDR3 nucleotides: TGTGCTAGTGGTTTGGCTGGCAGGGTCGGCTACACCTTC. Its protein is CASGLAGRVGYTF.

This clonotype has ten or more counts. V and J are TRBV24-1 and TRBJ2-5, with D perhaps being TRBD1 or TRBD2 (5 bases each). Germline lookup yields CDR1 KGHDR and CDR2 SFDVKD. Trimming stripped 9 bases from V and 1 base from J, with 11 bases between. The CDR3 consists of 13 residues. The chain's CDR3 is CATGWGSQETQYF. CDR3 in DNA: TGTGCCACCGGTTGGGGGAGCCAAGAGACCCAGTACTTC.

The chain uses TRBV13 and TRBJ1-2; no firm D call. The CDR3 contains 13 residues. V lost 5 bases and J lost 6, with 13 bases in between. Germline CDR1 PRHDT, CDR2 FYEKMQ (reference sequence). The CDR3: CASSPPPPDGYTF. CDR3 in DNA: TGTGCCAGCAGCCCCCCTCCCCCTGATGGCTACACCTTC.

This clonotype was picked up many times. The V call is TRBV3-1, the J call TRBJ2-3; 7 bases agree with TRBD2. CDR1 is LGHDT, CDR2 YNNKEL, per germline (reference sequence). V lost 1 base, J lost 6 bases, and 10 bases stayed unmatched. This CDR3 comprises 16 residues. This CDR3 reads CASSQGLAPWEDTQYF. Here the CDR3 DNA reads TGTGCCAGCAGCCAAGGACTAGCTCCTTGGGAGGATACGCAGTATTTT.

In this sample, this clonotype turned up a few times. The chain combines TRBV5-1 with TRBJ1-5, with D unresolved. CDR1 and CDR2 (germline): SGHRS, YFSETQ. The CDR3 spans 15 residues. Deletions cut 0 bases from V and 3 bases from J, with 10 bases between. Written as DNA, the CDR3 is TGCGCCAGCAGCTTGGATTCAGGTTACAATCAGCCCCAGCATTTT. Its protein product is CASSLDSGYNQPQHF.

In its sample, this clonotype was seen many times. The rearrangement joins TRBV7-9 to TRBJ1-1; D not resolved. The length of the CDR3 is 12 residues. V lost 5 bases and J lost 5, with 9 bases in between. CDR1 and CDR2 (germline): SEHNR, FQNEAQ (reference sequence). CDR3 sequence reads: CASSPSKTEAFF. CDR3 nucleotides: TGTGCCAGCAGCCCCTCCAAAACTGAAGCTTTCTTT.

This clonotype was seen at least ten times. As DNA, the CDR3 is TGCGCCAGCAGCTCGGGACAGAACACCGGGGAGCTGTTTTTT. Protein sequence: CASSSGQNTGELFF. This rearrangement joins TRBV5-1 to TRBJ2-2; maybe TRBD1 (6 bases). The germline V gene encodes CDR1 SGHRS and CDR2 YFSETQ. CDR3 size: 14 residues. Trimming took 3 bases from V and 1 from J, leaving 7 bases between them.

In this sample, this clonotype turned up many times. The rearrangement joins TRBV7-2 to TRBJ2-7; D remains unclear. CDR1 is SGHTA, CDR2 FQGNSA, per germline. The V end lost 2 bases, the J end lost 6 bases, and 20 bases lay between the germline ends. The CDR3 is made up of 16 amino acids. The chain's CDR3 is CASSLNRFPRSGEQYF. The CDR3 DNA is TGTGCCAGCAGCTTAAATAGGTTTCCCAGGTCGGGCGAGCAGTACTTC.

This clonotype turned up a few times. The chain carries TRBV5-1 and TRBJ1-5, with a tentative D call TRBD1 (5 bases). The germline V gene has CDR1 SGHRS and CDR2 YFSETQ. CDR3 length: 14 amino acids. V shed 4 bases and J shed 0 bases, with 8 bases lying between them. CDR3: CASSLDSSNQPQHF. The CDR3 bases are TGCGCCAGCAGCCTTGACAGTAGCAATCAGCCCCAGCATTTT.

This clonotype was recorded many times. The V call is TRBV7-2, the J call TRBJ2-5; 8 bases match TRBD2. The length of the CDR3 is 14 residues. CDR1 SGHTA and CDR2 FQGNSA come from the germline V gene. Trimming took 5 bases from V and 7 from J; bases not matched to a gene: 9. In nucleotides, the CDR3 is TGTGCCAGCAGCCAACTAGCGGTGGGAGGGACCCAGTACTTC. Its protein product is CASSQLAVGGTQYF.

This clonotype appeared many times. The chain has TRBV11-3 and TRBJ2-2; possible D gene TRBD2, 6 bases. The germline gives CDR1 SGHNT, CDR2 YENEEA. This CDR3 has 15 residues. Trimming took 7 bases from V and 0 from J, leaving 12 bases between them. CDR3 in amino acids: CASTRGATNTGELFF. DNA of the CDR3: TGTGCCAGCACCCGCGGGGCCACGAACACCGGGGAGCTGTTTTTT.

This clonotype was counted between two and nine times. J is TRBJ2-1 and V is TRBV20-1, with D uncertain. Germline V gene data show CDR1 as DFQATT and CDR2 as SNEGSKA (reference sequence). The CDR3 totals 11 residues. Trimming took 6 bases from V and 8 from J, leaving 11 bases between them. The DNA of the CDR3 is TGCAGTGCCCCTCTATCGTATGAGCAGTTCTTC. This codes for CSAPLSYEQFF.

In the case of this clonotype: This may stem from a read error, because a much larger clone lies one nucleotide away. J is TRBJ1-2 and V is TRBV10-3; D is perhaps TRBD1 (5 bases). The CDR3 contains 16 residues. Germline loops: CDR1 ENHRY, CDR2 SYGVKD. The CDR3 DNA reads TGTGCCATCAGTGAGGCCCTTCCGGGGCTGGACTATGGCCACACCTTC. Translated, it gives CAISEALPGLDYGHTF.

This clonotype was detected ten times or more. The chain is built from TRBV19 and TRBJ2-3, with no clear D. There are 12 residues in the CDR3. V was trimmed by 3 bases and J by 3 bases, leaving 4 bases between them. Germline CDR1 reads LNHDA; CDR2 reads SQIVND (reference sequence). Here the CDR3 DNA reads TGTGCCAGTAGTATGAGGACAGATACGCAGTATTTT. Its translation: CASSMRTDTQYF.

Ten or more counts support this clonotype. At one end, the junction sequence differs from germline, possibly due to a read error. The chain uses TRBV7-7 and TRBJ2-6, with D unclear. Per germline, CDR1 SSHAT and CDR2 FNYEAQ (reference sequence). The CDR3 is made up of 13 amino acids. The chain's CDR3 is CASSLAGANVLTF. The CDR3 nucleotides are TGTGCTAGCAGCTTGGCTGGGGCCAACGTCCTGACTTTC.

As for this clonotype: This may arise from a read error, as a much more abundant clone is one base away. The conserved closing phenylalanine or tryptophan is absent in this CDR3, likely reflecting a read error. The rearrangement links TRBV11-2 to TRBJ2-3, with 8 nucleotides matching TRBD2. CDR3 length: 14 residues. The germline gives CDR1 SGHAT, CDR2 FQNNGV. The ends lost 4 bases at V and 5 bases at J; junction bases unmatched: 5. Here the CDR3 reads CASSWRGAGDTQYL. In DNA, the CDR3 is TGTGCCAGCAGCTGGCGGGGGGCAGGAGATACGCAGTATCTT.

This clonotype showed up many times. V usage is TRBV2 and J usage is TRBJ1-1; a possible D gene is TRBD1 (5 bases). This CDR3 spans 11 amino acids. Germline V gene sequence: CDR1 SNHLY, CDR2 FYNNEI. Between the trimmed V and J ends, which lost 7 bases and 7 bases, there was a span of 10 bases. CDR3 bases: TGTGCCAGCACCCAGGGAGATGAAGCTTTCTTT. Translated: CASTQGDEAFF.

This clonotype was detected many times. The chain combines TRBV9 with TRBJ2-7; 8 bases agree with TRBD1. CDR1 and CDR2 from the germline V gene are SGDLS and YYNGEE. The CDR3 covers 14 residues. Trimming at V came to 2 bases and at J to 6 bases, leaving 7 bases not matched to a gene. CDR3 region: CASSVSGTGIEQYF. The CDR3 coding sequence is TGTGCCAGCAGCGTGTCCGGGACAGGAATCGAGCAGTACTTC.

This clonotype showed up just a few times. The rearrangement uses TRBV7-8 and TRBJ2-1; TRBD1 matches at 7 bases. Germline CDR1 is SGHVS and CDR2 is FQNEAQ. V gave up 5 bases and J gave up 8 bases; unmatched junction bases: 6. This CDR3 is 13 amino acids long. CDR3 in DNA: TGTGCCAGCAGCAGGCGACAGGGTCATGAGCAGTTCTTC. Its translation: CASSRRQGHEQFF.

This clonotype has at least ten counts. The rearrangement uses TRBV28 and TRBJ1-2; maybe TRBD1 (5 bases). Germline CDR1 MDHEN, CDR2 SYDVKM. V lost 10 bases and J 2 bases, leaving 14 bases between the germline ends. The CDR3 runs 13 residues. CDR3 bases: TGTGCCACCAACCTCGACAGAAACTATGGCTACACCTTC. Translating gives CATNLDRNYGYTF.

This clonotype was recorded at least ten times. V usage is TRBV7-2 and J usage is TRBJ1-6, with D possibly being TRBD1 (5 bases). Between the trimmed V and J ends, which lost 5 bases and 10 bases, there was a span of 15 bases. This CDR3 has 14 residues. Germline V gene sequence: CDR1 SGHTA, CDR2 FQGNSA. Here the CDR3 DNA reads TGTGCCAGCAGCCCTCAGGGCAGCGGGTCACCCCTCCACTTT. Translating it yields CASSPQGSGSPLHF.

Comment on this clonotype: Given a much more abundant clone one base away, this may be a read error. The CDR3 DNA sequence: TGTGCCAGCAGTTTGGTTGAAGGCACAGATACGCAGTATTTT. Residues: CASSLVEGTDTQYF. The J gene is TRBJ2-3, the V gene TRBV6-5; D ambiguous. From germline, CDR1 is MNHEY and CDR2 SVGAGI. V was pared by 4 bases and J by 1 base, with 9 bases between. The CDR3 length is 14 residues.

This clonotype occurred many times. This chain links TRBV19 with TRBJ1-2, with TRBD1 matching over 7 bases. J lost 5 bases, V lost 10 bases, and 13 bases had no gene match. This CDR3 region has 14 residues. Germline-derived CDR1 and CDR2 are LNHDA and SQIVND (reference sequence). The CDR3 sequence is CATLQEGAGYGYTF. In nucleotides, the CDR3 is TGTGCCACCTTACAGGAGGGGGCAGGGTATGGCTACACCTTC.

By sample fraction, this clonotype is medium-sized. The chain recombines TRBV5-1 with TRBJ2-5; 9 bases are a match to TRBD2. J was trimmed by 1 base and V by 5 bases; bases with no gene match: 6. This CDR3 has 15 amino acids. CDR1 SGHRS and CDR2 YFSETQ come from the germline V gene. The CDR3 loop reads CASRGSGGLQETQYF. The CDR3 nucleotides read TGCGCCAGCAGAGGTAGCGGGGGCCTCCAAGAGACCCAGTACTTC.

In this sample, this clonotype turned up many times. V usage is TRBV30 and J usage is TRBJ1-2, with D possibly matching TRBD1 (5 bases). The CDR3 length is 11 residues. V was trimmed by 3 bases and J by 4 bases, leaving 6 bases between them. The germline V gene encodes CDR1 GTSNPN and CDR2 SVGIG (reference sequence). The CDR3 sequence is CAWSRAYGYTF. CDR3 nucleotides: TGTGCCTGGAGCAGGGCCTATGGCTACACCTTC.

This clonotype is deemed medium-sized (0.01 to 0.1%). This chain connects TRBV6-2 or TRBV6-3 to TRBJ1-5, with TRBD1 as a possible D gene (5 bases). CDR1 is MNHEY, CDR2 SVGEGT, per germline. This CDR3 region has 15 residues. Trimming stripped 0 bases from V and 4 bases from J, with 10 bases between. For the CDR3, the DNA is TGTGCCAGCAGTTACTCCTCAGGGCCTAATCAGCCCCAGCATTTT. Translation: CASSYSSGPNQPQHF.

By share, this clonotype ranks as medium-sized. The V and J genes are TRBV28 and TRBJ1-5; no reliable D call. Trimming removed 5 bases from V and 0 bases from J, with 11 bases in between. The CDR3 has 15 amino acids. Germline V gene lookup returns CDR1 MDHEN and CDR2 SYDVKM. Here the CDR3 reads CASSTQGLSNQPQHF. The DNA for the CDR3 is TGTGCCAGCAGTACACAAGGACTTAGCAATCAGCCCCAGCATTTT. The complete variable domain, with remaining parts taken from reference TRBV28 and TRBJ1-5, reads DVKVTQSSRYLVKRTGEKVFLECVQDMDHENMFWYRQDPGLGLRLIYFSYDVKMKEKGDIPEGYSVSREKKERFSLILESASTNQTSMYLCASSTQGLSNQPQHFGDGTRLSIL.

This sequence joins TRBV28 and TRBJ1-4; D uncertain. The V gene lost 1 base and the J gene lost 10 bases, with 13 bases spanning the gap. There are 14 residues in the CDR3. Looked up from germline, CDR1 is MDHEN and CDR2 is SYDVKM. CDR3 nucleotide sequence: TGTGCCAGCAGTTTATTTGGGAGCCTCGGAAAACTGTTTTTT. This encodes CASSLFGSLGKLFF.

This clonotype has at least ten counts. The chain employs TRBV5-1 and TRBJ2-7, with 7 bases lining up with TRBD1. J gave up 4 bases and V 4 bases, and 8 bases lay outside the gene matches. This CDR3 spans 14 amino acids. CDR1 SGHRS and CDR2 YFSETQ come from the germline V gene. The CDR3 nucleotides are TGCGCCAGCAGCGGAACCGGGACAGAATACGAGCAGTACTTC. Amino acid sequence: CASSGTGTEYEQYF.

The chain uses TRBV12-3 or TRBV12-4 and TRBJ1-6; possibly TRBD1 for D (5 bases). V lost 6 bases and J 7 bases, leaving 13 bases between the germline ends. The CDR3 is 14 amino acids. The CDR3 reads CASSLRQTNSPLHF. As DNA, the CDR3 is TGTGCCAGCAGCCTTAGACAGACCAATTCACCCCTCCACTTT.

The J gene is TRBJ2-1, the V gene TRBV20-1; D is unclear. Per the germline V gene, CDR1 is DFQATT and CDR2 is SNEGSKA (reference sequence). The ends were cut back, 1 base at V and 2 bases at J, with 6 bases in the middle. CDR3 length: 13 residues. CDR3 sequence reads: CSARVSAYNEQFF. CDR3 nucleotide sequence: TGCAGTGCTAGAGTCAGTGCCTACAATGAGCAGTTCTTC.

This clonotype was counted many times. V gene TRBV6-1 combines with J gene TRBJ2-3, with D maybe TRBD2 (6 bases). The V end lost 1 base, the J end lost 0 bases, and 11 bases lay between the germline ends. Germline V gene sequence: CDR1 MNHNS, CDR2 SASEGT. The CDR3 runs to 16 residues. The CDR3, as DNA: TGTGCCAGCAGTGAAGTAGGGAGGTTAAGCACAGATACGCAGTATTTT. This encodes CASSEVGRLSTDTQYF.